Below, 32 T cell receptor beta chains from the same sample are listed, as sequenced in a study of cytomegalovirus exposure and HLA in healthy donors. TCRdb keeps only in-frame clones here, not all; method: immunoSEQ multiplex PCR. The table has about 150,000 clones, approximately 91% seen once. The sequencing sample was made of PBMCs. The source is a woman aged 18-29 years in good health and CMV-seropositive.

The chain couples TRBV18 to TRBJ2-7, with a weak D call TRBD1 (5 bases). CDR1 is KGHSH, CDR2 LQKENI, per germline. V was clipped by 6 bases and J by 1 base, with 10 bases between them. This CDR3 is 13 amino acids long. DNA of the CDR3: TGTGCCAGCTCTCTGACAGAGTCCTACGAGCAGTACTTC. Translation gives CASSLTESYEQYF.

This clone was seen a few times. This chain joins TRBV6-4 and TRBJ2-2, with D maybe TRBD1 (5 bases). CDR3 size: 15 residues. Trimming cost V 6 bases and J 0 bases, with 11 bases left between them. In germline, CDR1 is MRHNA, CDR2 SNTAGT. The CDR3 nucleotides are TGTGCCAGCAGCGACAGCTTTGCGAACACCGGGGAGCTGTTTTTT. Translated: CASSDSFANTGELFF.

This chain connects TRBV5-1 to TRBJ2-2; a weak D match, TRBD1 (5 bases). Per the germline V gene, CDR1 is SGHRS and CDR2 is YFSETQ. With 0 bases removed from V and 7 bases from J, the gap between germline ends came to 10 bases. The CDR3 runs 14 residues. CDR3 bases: TGCGCCAGCAGCTTGGTAGGGGCTGTCGGGGAGCTGTTTTTT. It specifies CASSLVGAVGELFF.

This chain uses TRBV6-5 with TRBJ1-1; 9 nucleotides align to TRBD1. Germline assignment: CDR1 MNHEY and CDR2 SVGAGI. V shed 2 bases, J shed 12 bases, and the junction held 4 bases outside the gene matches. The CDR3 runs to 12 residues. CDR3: CASSYGTGSSFF. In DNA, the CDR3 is TGTGCCAGCAGTTACGGGACAGGGAGCTCTTTCTTT.

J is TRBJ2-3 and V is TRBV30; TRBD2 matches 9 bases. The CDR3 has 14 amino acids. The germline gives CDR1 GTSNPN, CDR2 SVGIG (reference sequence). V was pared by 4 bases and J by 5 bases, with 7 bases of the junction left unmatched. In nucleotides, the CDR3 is TGTGCCTGGATGGTACTAGCGGGCCGAGATACGCAGTATTTT. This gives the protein CAWMVLAGRDTQYF.

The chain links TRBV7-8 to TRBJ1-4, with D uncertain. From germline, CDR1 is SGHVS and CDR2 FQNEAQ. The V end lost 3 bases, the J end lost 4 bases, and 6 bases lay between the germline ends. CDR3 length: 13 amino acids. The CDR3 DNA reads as TGTGCCAGCAGCTTCTCCCTTAATGAAAAACTGTTTTTT. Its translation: CASSFSLNEKLFF.

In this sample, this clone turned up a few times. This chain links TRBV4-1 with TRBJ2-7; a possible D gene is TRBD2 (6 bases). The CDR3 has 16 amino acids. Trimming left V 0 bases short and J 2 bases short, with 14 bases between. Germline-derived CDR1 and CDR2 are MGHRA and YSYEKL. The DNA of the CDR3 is TGCGCCAGCAGCCAAGAATGGGCTGGGGGGACCTACGAGCAGTACTTC. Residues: CASSQEWAGGTYEQYF.

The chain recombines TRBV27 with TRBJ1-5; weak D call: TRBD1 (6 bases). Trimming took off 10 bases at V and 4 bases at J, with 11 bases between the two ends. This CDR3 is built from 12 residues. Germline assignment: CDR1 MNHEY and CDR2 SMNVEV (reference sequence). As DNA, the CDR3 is TGTGCCACCAGGGGAGGAAATCAGCCCCAGCATTTT. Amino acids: CATRGGNQPQHF.

The CDR3 DNA is TGCGCCAGCAGCGTACAGGGCAATGAGCAGTTCTTC. It translates to CASSVQGNEQFF. The chain is built from TRBV5-1 and TRBJ2-1; possible D gene TRBD1, 6 bases. V gave up 4 bases and J gave up 6 bases, with 8 bases separating them. The CDR3 is 12 amino acids. Germline lookup yields CDR1 SGHRS and CDR2 YFSETQ.

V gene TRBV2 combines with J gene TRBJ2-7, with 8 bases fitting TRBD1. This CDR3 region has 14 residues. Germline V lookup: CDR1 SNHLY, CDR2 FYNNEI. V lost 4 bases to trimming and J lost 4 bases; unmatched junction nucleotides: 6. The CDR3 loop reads CASSGQGAPYEQYF. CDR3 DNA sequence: TGTGCCAGCAGTGGCCAGGGGGCGCCTTACGAGCAGTACTTC. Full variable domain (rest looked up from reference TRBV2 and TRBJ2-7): EPEVTQTPSHQVTQMGQEVILRCVPISNHLYFYWYRQILGQKVEFLVSFYNNEISEKSEIFDDQFSVERPDGSNFTLKIRSTKLEDSAMYFCASSGQGAPYEQYFGPGTRLTVT.

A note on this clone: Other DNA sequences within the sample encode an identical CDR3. The CDR3 bases are TGTGCCAGCAGCTTAGGACGGGGCACAGATACGCAGTATTTT. Protein sequence: CASSLGRGTDTQYF. The chain carries TRBV11-3 and TRBJ2-3, with D unresolved. The CDR3 totals 14 residues. The V gene lost 1 base and the J gene lost 1 base, with 6 bases spanning the gap. CDR1 and CDR2 from the germline V gene are SGHNT and YENEEA.

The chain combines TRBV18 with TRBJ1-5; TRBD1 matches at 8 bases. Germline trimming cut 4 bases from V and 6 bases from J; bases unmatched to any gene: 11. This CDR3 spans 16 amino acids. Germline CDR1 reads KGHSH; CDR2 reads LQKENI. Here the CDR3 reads CASSLNGQGIGQPQHF. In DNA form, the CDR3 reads TGTGCCAGCTCACTAAACGGACAGGGAATCGGTCAGCCCCAGCATTTT.

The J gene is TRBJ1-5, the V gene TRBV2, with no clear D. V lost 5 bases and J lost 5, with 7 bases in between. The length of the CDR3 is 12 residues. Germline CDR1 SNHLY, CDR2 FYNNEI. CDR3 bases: TGTGCCAGCAGTTCCGGGTATCAGCCCCAGCATTTT. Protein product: CASSSGYQPQHF.

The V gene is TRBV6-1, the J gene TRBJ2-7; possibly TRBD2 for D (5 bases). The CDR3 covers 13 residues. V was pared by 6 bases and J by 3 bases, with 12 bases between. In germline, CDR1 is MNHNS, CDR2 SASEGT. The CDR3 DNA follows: TGTGCCAGCAGGGCCGGGGAAGACTACGAGCAGTACTTC. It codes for CASRAGEDYEQYF.

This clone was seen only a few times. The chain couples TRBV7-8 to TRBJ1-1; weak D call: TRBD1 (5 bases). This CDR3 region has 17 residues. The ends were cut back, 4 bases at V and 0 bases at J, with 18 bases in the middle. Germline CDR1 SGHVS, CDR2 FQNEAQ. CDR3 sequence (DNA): TGTGCCAGCAGCTCCATCCGCGCGGGGCGTATGAACACTGAAGCTTTCTTT. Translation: CASSSIRAGRMNTEAFF.

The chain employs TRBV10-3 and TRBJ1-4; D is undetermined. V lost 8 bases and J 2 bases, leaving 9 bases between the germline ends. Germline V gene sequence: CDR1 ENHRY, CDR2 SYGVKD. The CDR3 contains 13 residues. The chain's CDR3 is CAIGAATNEKLFF. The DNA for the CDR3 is TGTGCCATCGGAGCCGCGACTAATGAAAAACTGTTTTTT.

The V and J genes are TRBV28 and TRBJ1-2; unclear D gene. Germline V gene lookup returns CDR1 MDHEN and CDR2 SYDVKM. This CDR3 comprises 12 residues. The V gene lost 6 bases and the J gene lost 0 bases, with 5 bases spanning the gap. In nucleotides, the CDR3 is TGTGCCAGCAGGAGAGCTAACTATGGCTACACCTTC. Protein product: CASRRANYGYTF.

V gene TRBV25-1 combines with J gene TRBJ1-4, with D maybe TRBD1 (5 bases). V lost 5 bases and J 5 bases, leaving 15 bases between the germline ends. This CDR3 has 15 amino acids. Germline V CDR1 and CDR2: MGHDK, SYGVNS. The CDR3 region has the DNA TGTGCCAGCAGTCCCACGGACACTTACAATGAAAAACTGTTTTTT. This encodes CASSPTDTYNEKLFF.

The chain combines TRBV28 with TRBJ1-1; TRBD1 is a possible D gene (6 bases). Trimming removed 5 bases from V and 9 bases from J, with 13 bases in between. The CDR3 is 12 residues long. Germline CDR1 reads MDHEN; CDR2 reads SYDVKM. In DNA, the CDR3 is TGTGCCAGCAGTCTAATAACAGGGAAAGCTTTCTTT. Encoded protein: CASSLITGKAFF.

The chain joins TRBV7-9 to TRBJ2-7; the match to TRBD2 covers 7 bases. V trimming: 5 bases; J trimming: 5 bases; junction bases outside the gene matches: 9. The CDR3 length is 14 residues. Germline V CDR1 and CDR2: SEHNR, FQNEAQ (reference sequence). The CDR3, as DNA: TGTGCCAGCAGCGAGCGGGAAACCGGGAACGAGCAGTACTTC. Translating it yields CASSERETGNEQYF.

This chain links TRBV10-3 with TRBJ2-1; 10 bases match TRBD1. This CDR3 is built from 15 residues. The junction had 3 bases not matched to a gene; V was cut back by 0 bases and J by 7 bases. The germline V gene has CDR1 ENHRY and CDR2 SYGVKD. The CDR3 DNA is TGTGCCATCAGTGAGTCTGTGGGACAGGGGAATGAGCAGTTCTTC. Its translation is CAISESVGQGNEQFF.

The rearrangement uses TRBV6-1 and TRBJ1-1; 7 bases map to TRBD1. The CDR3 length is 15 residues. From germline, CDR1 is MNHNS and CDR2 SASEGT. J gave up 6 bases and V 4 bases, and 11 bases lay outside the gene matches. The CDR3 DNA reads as TGTGCCAGCAGTGGTCCTGGGACAGTAAGCGCTGAAGCTTTCTTT. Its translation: CASSGPGTVSAEAFF.

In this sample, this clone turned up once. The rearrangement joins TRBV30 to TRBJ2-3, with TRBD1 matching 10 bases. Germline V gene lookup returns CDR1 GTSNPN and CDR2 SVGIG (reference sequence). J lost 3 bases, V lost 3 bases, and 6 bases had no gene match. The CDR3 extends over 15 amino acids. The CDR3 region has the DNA TGTGCCTGGAGCCCCGGGGACAGGGGAACAGATACGCAGTATTTT. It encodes CAWSPGDRGTDTQYF.

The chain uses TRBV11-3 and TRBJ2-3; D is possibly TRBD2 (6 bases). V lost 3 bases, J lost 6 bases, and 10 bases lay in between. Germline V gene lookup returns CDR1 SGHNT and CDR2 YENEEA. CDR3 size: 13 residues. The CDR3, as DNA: TGTGCCAGCAGCTTGCAGCTAGCGGATACGCAGTATTTT. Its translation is CASSLQLADTQYF.

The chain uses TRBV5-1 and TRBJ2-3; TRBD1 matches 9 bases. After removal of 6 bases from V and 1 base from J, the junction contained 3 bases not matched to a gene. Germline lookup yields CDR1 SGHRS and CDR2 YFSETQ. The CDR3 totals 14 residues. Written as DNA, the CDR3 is TGCGCCAGCACCCGGGACAGGGGCACAGATACGCAGTATTTT. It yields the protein CASTRDRGTDTQYF.

CDR3 in amino acids: CSVEERSGSRAYGYTF. CDR3 coding DNA: TGCAGCGTTGAAGAACGTTCGGGGTCTCGGGCCTATGGCTACACCTTC. This rearrangement joins TRBV29-1 to TRBJ1-2; no clear D. The CDR3 is made up of 16 amino acids. V was shortened by 0 bases and J by 4 bases, with 18 bases between the two germline ends. Germline V lookup: CDR1 SQVTM, CDR2 ANQGSEA.

The CDR3 region is CASSSGTGEEKLFF. The DNA of the CDR3 is TGCGCCAGCAGCTCCGGGACAGGGGAAGAAAAACTGTTTTTT. This chain joins TRBV5-1 and TRBJ1-4; 10 nucleotides line up with TRBD1. CDR1 is SGHRS, CDR2 YFSETQ, per germline. The V and J ends lost 3 bases and 8 bases, in that order; junction bases with no gene match: 4. This CDR3 is 14 amino acids long.

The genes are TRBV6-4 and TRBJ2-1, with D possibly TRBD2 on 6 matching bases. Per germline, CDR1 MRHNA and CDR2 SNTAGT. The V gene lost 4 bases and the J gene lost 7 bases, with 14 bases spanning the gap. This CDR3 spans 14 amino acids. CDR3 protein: CASSVGTSGNEQFF. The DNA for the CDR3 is TGTGCCAGCAGTGTTGGGACTTCGGGAAATGAGCAGTTCTTC.

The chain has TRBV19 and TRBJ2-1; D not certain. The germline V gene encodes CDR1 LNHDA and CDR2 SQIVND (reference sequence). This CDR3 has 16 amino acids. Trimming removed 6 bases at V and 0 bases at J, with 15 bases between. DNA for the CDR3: TGTGCCAGTAGCGCCGTCATCCGCAGCTCCTACAATGAGCAGTTCTTC. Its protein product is CASSAVIRSSYNEQFF.

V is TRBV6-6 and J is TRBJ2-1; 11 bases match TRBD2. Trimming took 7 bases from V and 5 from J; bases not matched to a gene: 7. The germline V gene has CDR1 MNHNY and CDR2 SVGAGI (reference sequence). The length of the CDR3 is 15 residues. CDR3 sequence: CASKLVAGGHNEQFF. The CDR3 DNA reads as TGTGCCAGCAAATTAGTAGCGGGAGGGCACAATGAGCAGTTCTTC.

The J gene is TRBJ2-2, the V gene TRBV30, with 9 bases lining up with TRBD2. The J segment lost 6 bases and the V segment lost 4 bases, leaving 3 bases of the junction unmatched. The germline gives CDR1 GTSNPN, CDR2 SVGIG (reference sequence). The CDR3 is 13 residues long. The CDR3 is CAWMREGPGELFF. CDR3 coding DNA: TGTGCCTGGATGCGGGAGGGCCCCGGGGAGCTGTTTTTT.

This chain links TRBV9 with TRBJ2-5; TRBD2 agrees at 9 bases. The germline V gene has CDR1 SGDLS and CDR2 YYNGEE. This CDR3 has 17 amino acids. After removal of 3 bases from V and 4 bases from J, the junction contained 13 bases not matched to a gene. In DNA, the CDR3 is TGTGCCAGCAGCGCCCTCGGGGATAGCGGGAGTCGAGAGACCCAGTACTTC. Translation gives CASSALGDSGSRETQYF.